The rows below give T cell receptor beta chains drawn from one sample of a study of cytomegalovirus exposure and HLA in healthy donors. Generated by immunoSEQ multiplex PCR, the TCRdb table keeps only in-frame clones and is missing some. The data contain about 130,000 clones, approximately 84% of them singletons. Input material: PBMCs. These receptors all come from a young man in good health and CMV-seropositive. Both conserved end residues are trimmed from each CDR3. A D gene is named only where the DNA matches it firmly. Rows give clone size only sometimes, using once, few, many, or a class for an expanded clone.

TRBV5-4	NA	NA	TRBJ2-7	ASSLMGQGMRWEQY
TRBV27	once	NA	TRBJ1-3	ASRGLGSSGNTIY
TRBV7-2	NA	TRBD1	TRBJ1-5	ASSSLDRTGNQPQH
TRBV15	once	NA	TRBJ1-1	ATSRELWTEAF
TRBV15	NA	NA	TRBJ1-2	ATSSDDSIYGYT
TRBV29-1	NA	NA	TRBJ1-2	SVLGGAGPNYGYT
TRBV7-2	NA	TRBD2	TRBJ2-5	ASSPSTSGQETQY
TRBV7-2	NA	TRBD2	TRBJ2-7	ASSRLAGGPYEQY
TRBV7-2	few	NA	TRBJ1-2	ASSLQGAFYGYT
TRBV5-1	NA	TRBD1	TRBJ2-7	ASSLTGTGGIEQY
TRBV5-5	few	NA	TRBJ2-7	ASSSPGQPSEQY
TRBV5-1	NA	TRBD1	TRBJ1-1	ASSPGQGRNTEAF
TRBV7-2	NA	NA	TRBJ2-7	ASSLVSGGLTYEQY
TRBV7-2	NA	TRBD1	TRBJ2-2	ASSLRDRPNTGELF
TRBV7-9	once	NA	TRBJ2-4	ASSSSAGRAKNIQY
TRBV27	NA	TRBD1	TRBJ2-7	ASSPRRQGAREQY
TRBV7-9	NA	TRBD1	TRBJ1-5	ASSLAGGSNQPQH
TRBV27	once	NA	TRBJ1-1	ASSLTGRNTEAF
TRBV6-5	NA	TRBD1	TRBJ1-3	ASSTWRDSNTIY
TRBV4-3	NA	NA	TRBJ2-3	ASSQILGDTQY
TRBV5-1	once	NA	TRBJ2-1	ASSLAGSEQF
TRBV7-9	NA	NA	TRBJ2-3	ASSLERTDTQY
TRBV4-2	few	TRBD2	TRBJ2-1	ASSTLSSGGAISYEQF
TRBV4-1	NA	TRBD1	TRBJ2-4	ASSVRTGVDIQY
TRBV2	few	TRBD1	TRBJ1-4	ASSEEAGGYEKLF
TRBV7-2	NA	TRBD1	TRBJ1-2	ASSSDRGANYGYT
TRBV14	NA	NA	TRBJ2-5	ASSQESRLTNQETQY
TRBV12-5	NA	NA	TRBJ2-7	ASGLVGVSYEQY
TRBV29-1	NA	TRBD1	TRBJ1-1	SATGDRARTEAF
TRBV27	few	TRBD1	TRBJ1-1	ASKGTGVPTEAF
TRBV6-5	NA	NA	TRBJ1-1	ASRDRGGNTEAF
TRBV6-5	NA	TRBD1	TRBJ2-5	ASSSDRGQETQY
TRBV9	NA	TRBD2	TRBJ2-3	ASSGTSATDTQY
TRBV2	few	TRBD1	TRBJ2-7	ASRGTGAYSYEQY
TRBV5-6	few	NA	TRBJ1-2	ASSSNTGRGSGYT
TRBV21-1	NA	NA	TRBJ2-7	ASSKGSVDREYEQY
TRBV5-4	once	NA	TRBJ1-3	ASSLGGSGNTIY
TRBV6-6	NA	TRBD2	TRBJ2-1	ASNPGGLYNEQF
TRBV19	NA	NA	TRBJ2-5	ASSSGAQETQY
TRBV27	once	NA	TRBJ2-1	ASTNSKDNEQF
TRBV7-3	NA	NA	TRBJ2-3	ASSFSTQGHGTDTQY
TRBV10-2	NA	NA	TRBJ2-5	ASSPPNQETQY
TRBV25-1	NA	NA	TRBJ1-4	ASSELGGAEKLF
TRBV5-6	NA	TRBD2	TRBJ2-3	ASSWGTSGFTDTQY
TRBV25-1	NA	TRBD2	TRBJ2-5	ASSGGLAGGGGETQY